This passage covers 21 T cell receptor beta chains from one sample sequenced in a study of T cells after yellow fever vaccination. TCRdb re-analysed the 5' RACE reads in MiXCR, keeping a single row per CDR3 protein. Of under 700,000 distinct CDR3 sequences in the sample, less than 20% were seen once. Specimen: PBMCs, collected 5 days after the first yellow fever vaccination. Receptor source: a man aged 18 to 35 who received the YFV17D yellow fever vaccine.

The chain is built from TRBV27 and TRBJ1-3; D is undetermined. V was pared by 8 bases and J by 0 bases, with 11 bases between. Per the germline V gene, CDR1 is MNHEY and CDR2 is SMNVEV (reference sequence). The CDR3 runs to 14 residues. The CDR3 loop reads CASSALTSGNTIYF. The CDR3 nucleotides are TGTGCCAGCTCAGCCCTGACCTCTGGAAACACCATATATTTT.

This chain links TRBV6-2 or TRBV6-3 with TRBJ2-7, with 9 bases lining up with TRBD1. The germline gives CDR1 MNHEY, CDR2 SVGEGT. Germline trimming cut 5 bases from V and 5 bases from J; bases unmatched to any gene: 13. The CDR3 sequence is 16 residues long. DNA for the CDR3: TGTGCCAGCAGTCAATACCCCCGGGACAGGGTCCACGAGCAGTACTTC. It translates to CASSQYPRDRVHEQYF.

The CDR3 region is CASSLGEGQGDQPQHF. The CDR3, as DNA: TGCGCCAGCAGCTTGGGGGAGGGACAGGGCGATCAGCCCCAGCATTTT. This sequence joins TRBV5-1 and TRBJ1-5; 9 nucleotides match TRBD1. The CDR3 is 16 residues long. Trimming took 0 bases from V and 5 from J; bases not matched to a gene: 6. Germline V gene lookup returns CDR1 SGHRS and CDR2 YFSETQ.

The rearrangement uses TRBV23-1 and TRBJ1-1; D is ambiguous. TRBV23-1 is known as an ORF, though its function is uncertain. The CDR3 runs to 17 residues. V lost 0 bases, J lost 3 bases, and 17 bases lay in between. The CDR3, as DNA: TGCGCCAGCAGTCAATCTTACTACCTTCCGAGGGACACTGAAGCTTTCTTT. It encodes CASSQSYYLPRDTEAFF.

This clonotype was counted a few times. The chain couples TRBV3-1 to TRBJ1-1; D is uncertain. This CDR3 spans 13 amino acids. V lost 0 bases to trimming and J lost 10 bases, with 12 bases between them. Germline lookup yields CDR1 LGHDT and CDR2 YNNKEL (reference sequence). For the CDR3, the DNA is TGTGCCAGCAGCCAAGACAGGCCATCGGGAGCTTTCTTT. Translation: CASSQDRPSGAFF.

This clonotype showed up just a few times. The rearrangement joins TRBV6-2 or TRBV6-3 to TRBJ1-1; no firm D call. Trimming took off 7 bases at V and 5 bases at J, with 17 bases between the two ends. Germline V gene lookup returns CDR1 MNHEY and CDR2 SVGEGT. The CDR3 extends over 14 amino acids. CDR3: CASTPFGVWTEAFF. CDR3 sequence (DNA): TGTGCCAGCACCCCATTCGGGGTTTGGACTGAAGCTTTCTTT.

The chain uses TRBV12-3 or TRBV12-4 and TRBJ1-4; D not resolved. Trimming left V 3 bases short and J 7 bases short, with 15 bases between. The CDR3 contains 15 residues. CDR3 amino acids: CASSFSGKDGEKLFF. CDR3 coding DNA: TGTGCCAGCAGTTTTTCCGGGAAGGATGGTGAAAAACTGTTTTTT.

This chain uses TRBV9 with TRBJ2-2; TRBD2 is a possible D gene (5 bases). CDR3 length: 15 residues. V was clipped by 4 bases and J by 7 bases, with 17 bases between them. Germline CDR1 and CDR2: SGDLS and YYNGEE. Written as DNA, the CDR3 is TGTGCCAGCAGCCCGCGGGTAGGGATCGACGGGGAGCTGTTTTTT. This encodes CASSPRVGIDGELFF.

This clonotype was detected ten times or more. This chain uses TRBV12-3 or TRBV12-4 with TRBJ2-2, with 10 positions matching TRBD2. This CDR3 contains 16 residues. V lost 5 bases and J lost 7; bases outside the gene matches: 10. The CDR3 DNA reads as TGTGCCAGCAGTCCTTCTAGCGGGGGCGCGGGCGGGGAGCTGTTTTTT. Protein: CASSPSSGGAGGELFF.

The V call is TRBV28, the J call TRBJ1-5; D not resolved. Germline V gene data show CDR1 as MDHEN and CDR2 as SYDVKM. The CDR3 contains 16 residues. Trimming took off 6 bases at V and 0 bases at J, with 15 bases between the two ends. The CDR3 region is CASRGNFQNSNQPQHF. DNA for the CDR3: TGTGCCAGCAGAGGGAATTTCCAAAATAGCAATCAGCCCCAGCATTTT.

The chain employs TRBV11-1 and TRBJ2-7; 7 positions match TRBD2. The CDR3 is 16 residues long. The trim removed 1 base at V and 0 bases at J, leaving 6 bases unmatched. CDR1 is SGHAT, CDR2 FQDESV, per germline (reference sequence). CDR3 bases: TGTGCCAGCAGCTTAGGGAAAGCGGGGAGCTCCTACGAGCAGTACGTC. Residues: CASSLGKAGSSYEQYV.

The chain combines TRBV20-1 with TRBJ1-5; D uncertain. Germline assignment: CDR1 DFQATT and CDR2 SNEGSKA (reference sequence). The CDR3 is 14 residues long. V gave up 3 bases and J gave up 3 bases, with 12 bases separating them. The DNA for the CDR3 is TGCAGTGCTAGGCTTCACTCGTCCAATCAGCCCCAGCATTTT. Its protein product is CSARLHSSNQPQHF.

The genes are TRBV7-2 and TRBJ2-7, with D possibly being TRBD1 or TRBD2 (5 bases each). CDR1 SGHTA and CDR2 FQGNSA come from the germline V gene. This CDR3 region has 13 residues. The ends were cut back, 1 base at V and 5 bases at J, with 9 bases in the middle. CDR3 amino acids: CASSLGGINEQYV. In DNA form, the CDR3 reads TGTGCCAGCAGCTTAGGGGGGATCAACGAGCAGTACGTC.

CDR3 nucleotide sequence: TGCGCCAGCAGCCGCCAAGTTAGGGAGGGACAAGAGACCCAGTACTTC. Translation: CASSRQVREGQETQYF. The V call is TRBV4-3, the J call TRBJ2-5, with 7 bases identical to TRBD2. The V gene end was trimmed by 4 bases and the J gene end by 2 bases; junction bases not matched to a gene: 10. This CDR3 spans 16 amino acids. CDR1 and CDR2 (germline): LGHNA, YSLEER.

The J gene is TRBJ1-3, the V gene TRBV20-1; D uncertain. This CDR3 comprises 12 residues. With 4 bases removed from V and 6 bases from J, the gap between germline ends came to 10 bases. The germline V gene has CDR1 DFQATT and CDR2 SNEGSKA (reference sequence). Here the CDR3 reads CSAISGLNTIYF. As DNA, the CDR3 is TGCAGTGCTATTTCGGGGTTAAACACCATATATTTT.

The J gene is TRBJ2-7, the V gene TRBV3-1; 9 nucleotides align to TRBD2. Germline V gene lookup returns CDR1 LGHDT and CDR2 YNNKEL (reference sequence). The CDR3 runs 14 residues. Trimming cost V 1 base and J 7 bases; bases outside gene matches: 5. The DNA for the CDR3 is TGTGCCAGCAGCCAAGGGCTAGCGGGGACTGAGCAGTACTTC. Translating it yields CASSQGLAGTEQYF.

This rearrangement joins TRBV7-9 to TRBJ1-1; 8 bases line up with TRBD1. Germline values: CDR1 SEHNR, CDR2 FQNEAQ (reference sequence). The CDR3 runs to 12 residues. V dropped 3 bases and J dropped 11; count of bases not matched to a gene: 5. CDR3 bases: TGTGCCAGCAGCTTCCAGGGGGCAGGGGCTTTCTTT. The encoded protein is CASSFQGAGAFF.

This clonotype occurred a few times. As DNA, the CDR3 is TGTGCCAGCAGCCCTCACTTGGCAAACTATGGCTACACCTTC. Its translation: CASSPHLANYGYTF. The chain carries TRBV9 and TRBJ1-2; D unresolved. Trimming took off 4 bases at V and 2 bases at J, with 12 bases between the two ends. The germline V gene has CDR1 SGDLS and CDR2 YYNGEE. The CDR3 contains 14 residues.

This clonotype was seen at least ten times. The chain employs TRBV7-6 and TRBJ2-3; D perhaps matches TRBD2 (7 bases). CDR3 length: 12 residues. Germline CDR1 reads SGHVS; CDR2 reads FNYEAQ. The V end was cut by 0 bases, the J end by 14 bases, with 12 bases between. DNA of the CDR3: TGTGCCAGCAGCTTAGCGGGGGGGCCCCTGTATTTT. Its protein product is CASSLAGGPLYF.

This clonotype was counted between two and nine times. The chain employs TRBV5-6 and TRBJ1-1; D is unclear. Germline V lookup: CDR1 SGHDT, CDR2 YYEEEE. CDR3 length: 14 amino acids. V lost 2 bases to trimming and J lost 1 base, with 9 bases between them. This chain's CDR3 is CASSFGSSNTEAFF. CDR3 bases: TGTGCCAGCAGCTTTGGTAGCTCGAACACTGAAGCTTTCTTT.

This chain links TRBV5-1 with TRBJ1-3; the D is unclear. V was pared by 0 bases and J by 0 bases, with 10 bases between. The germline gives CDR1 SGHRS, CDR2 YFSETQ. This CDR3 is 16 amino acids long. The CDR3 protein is CASSLGAGISGNTIYF. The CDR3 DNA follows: TGCGCCAGCAGCTTGGGAGCAGGAATCTCTGGAAACACCATATATTTT.